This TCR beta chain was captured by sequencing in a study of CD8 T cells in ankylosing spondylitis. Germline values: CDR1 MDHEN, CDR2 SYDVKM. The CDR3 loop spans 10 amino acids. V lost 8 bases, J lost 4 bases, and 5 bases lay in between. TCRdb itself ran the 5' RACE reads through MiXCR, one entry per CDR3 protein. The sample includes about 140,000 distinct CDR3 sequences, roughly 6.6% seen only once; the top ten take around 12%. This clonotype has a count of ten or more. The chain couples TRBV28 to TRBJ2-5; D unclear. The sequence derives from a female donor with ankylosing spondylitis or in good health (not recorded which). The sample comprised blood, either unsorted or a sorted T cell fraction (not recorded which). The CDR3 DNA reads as TGTGCCAGCGCCCTAGAGACCCAGTACTTC. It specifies CASALETQYF.